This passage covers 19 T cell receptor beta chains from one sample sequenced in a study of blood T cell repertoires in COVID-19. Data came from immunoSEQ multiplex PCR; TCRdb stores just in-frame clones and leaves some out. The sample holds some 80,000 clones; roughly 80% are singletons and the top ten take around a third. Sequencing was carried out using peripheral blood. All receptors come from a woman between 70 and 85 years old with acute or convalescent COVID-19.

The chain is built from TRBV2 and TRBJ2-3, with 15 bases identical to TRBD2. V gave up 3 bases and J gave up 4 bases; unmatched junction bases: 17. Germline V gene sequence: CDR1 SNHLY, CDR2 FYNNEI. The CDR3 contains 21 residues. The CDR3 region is CASSERGPGLAGGRGPDTQYF. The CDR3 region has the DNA TGTGCCAGCAGTGAGAGGGGGCCGGGACTAGCGGGAGGTAGGGGACCAGATACGCAGTATTTT.

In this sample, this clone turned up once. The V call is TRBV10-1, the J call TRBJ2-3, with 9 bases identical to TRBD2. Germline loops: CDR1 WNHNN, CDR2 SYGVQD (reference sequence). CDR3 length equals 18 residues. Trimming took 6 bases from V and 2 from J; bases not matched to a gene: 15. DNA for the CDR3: TGCGCCAGCAGAGAGAATTTAGCGGGAGAGCCCATCACAGATACGCAGTATTTT. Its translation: CASRENLAGEPITDTQYF.

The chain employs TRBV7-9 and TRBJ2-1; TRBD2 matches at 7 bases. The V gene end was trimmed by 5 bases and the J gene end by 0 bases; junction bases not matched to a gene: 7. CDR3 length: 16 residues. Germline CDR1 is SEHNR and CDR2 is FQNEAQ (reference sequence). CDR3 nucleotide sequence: TGTGCCAGCAGCGAGACTAGCAGACACTCCTACAATGAGCAGTTCTTC. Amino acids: CASSETSRHSYNEQFF.

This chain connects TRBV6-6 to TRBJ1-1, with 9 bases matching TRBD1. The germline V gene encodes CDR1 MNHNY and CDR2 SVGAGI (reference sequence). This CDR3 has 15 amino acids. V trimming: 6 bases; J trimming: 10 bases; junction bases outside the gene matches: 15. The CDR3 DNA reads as TGTGCCAGCAGGACCCCGGGACAGGGTTTAGAGGGAGCTTTCTTT. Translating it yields CASRTPGQGLEGAFF.

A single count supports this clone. The CDR3 DNA reads TGTGCCAGCAGCCGAGATGAGGGCTCCTATAATTCACCCCTCCACTTT. It translates to CASSRDEGSYNSPLHF. The chain carries TRBV13 and TRBJ1-6; D unresolved. The germline CDR1 and CDR2 sequences are PRHDT and FYEKMQ (reference sequence). The V end was cut by 5 bases, the J end by 0 bases, with 11 bases between. This CDR3 contains 16 residues.

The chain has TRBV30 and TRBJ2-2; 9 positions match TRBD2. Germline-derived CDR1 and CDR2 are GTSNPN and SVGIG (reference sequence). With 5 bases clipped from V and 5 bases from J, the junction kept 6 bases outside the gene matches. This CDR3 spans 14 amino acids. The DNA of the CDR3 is TGTGCCTGGGGTAGCGGGAGTGGGACCGGGGAGCTGTTTTTT. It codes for CAWGSGSGTGELFF.

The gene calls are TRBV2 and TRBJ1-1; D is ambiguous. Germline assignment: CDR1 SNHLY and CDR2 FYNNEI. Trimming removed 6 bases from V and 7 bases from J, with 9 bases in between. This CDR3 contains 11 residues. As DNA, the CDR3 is TGTGCCAGCAGCGAGAGGGTTGAAGCTTTCTTT. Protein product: CASSERVEAFF.

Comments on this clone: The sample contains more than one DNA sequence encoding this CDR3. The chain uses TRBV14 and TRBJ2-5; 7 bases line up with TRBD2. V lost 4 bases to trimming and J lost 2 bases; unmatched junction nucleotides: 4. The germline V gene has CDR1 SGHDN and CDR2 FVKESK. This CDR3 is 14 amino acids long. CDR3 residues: CASSRSSGQETQYF. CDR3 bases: TGTGCCAGCAGCCGGTCTAGCGGACAAGAGACCCAGTACTTC.

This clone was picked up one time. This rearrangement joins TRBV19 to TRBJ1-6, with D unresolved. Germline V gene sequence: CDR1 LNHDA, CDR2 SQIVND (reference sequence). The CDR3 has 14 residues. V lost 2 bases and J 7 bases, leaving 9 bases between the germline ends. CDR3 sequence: CASSIRLGNSPLHF. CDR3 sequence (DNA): TGTGCCAGTAGTATAAGGCTCGGGAATTCACCCCTCCACTTT.

The CDR3, as DNA: TGTGCCAGCAGTGAACTGGTCGGGAGCGTCGGGGAGCTGTTTTTT. Translation gives CASSELVGSVGELFF. J is TRBJ2-2 and V is TRBV25-1, with D maybe TRBD2 (6 bases). Trimming pared 2 bases from V and 7 bases from J, leaving 14 bases between. The germline CDR1 and CDR2 sequences are MGHDK and SYGVNS. The CDR3 runs to 15 residues.

The CDR3 loop is CASSRSGLSTDTQYF. For the CDR3, the DNA is TGTGCCAGCAGCCGAAGCGGATTGAGCACAGATACGCAGTATTTT. The chain has TRBV5-5 and TRBJ2-3; tentatively, D is TRBD2 (5 bases). Germline V gives CDR1 SGHKS, CDR2 YYEKEE (reference sequence). V lost 4 bases to trimming and J lost 0 bases, with 12 bases between them. The CDR3 totals 15 residues.

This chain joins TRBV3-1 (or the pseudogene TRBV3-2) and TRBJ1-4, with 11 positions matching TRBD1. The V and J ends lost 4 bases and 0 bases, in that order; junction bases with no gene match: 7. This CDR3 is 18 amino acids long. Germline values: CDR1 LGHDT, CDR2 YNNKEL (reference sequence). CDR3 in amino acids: CASSRGTGGLATNEKLFF. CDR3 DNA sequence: TGTGCCAGCAGCCGAGGGACAGGGGGATTAGCAACTAATGAAAAACTGTTTTTT.

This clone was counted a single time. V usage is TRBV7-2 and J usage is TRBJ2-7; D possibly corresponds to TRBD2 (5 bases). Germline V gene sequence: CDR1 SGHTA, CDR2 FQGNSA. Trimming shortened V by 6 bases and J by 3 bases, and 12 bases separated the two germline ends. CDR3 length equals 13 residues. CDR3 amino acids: CASSFLGGYEQYF. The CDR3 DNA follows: TGTGCCAGCAGTTTCCTAGGAGGCTACGAGCAGTACTTC.

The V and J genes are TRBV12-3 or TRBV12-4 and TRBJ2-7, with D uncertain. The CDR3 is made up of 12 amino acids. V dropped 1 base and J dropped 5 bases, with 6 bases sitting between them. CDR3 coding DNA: TGTGCCAGCAGTTTAGGCGGAAACGAGCAGTACTTC. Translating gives CASSLGGNEQYF.

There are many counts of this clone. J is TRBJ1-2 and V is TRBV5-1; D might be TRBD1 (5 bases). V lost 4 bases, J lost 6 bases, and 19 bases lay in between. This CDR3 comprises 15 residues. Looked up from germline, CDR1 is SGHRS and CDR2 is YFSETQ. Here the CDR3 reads CASSIRDSFPHGYTF. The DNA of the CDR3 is TGCGCCAGCAGCATCCGGGACTCCTTTCCCCATGGCTACACCTTC.

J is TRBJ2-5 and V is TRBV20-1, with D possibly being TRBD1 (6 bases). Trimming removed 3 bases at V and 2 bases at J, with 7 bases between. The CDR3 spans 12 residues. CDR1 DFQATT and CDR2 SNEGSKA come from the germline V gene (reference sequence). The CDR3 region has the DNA TGCAGTGCTAGTAGGGGGCAAGAGACCCAGTACTTC. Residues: CSASRGQETQYF.

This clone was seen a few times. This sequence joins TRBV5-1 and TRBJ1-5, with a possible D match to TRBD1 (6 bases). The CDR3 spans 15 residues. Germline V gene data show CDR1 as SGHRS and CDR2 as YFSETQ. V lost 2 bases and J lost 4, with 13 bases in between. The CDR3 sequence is CASSLQGDFNQPQHF. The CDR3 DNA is TGCGCCAGCAGCTTACAGGGAGACTTTAATCAGCCCCAGCATTTT.

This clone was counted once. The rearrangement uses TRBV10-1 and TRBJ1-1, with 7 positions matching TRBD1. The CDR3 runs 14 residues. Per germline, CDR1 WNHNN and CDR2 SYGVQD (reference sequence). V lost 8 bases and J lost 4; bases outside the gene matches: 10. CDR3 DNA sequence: TGCGCCAGCCAAAGTCAGACAGGGATCACTGAAGCTTTCTTT. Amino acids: CASQSQTGITEAFF.

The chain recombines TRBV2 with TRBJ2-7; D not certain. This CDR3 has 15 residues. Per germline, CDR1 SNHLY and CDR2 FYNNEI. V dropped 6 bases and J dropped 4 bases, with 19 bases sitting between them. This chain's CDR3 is CASRRIGGRWYEQYF. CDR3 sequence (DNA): TGTGCCAGCAGGCGAATAGGCGGCCGGTGGTACGAGCAGTACTTC.